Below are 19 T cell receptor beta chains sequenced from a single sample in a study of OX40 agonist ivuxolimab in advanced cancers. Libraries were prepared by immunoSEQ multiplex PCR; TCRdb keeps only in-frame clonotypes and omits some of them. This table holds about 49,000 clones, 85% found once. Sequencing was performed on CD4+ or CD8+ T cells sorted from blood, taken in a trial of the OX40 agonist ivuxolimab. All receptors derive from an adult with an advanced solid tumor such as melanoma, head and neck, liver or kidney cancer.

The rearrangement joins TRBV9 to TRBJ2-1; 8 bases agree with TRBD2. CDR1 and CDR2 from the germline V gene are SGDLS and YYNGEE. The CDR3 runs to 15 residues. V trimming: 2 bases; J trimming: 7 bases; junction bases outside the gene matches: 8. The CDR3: CASSVAGGPLNEQFF. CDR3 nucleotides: TGTGCCAGCAGCGTCGCGGGGGGCCCCCTTAATGAGCAGTTCTTC.

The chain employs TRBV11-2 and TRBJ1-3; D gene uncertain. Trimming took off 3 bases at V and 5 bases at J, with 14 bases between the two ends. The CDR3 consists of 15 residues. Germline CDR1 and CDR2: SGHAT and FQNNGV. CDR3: CASSFAGARRNTIYF. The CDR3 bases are TGTGCCAGCAGCTTCGCGGGCGCCAGAAGAAACACCATATATTTT.

This CDR3 reads CASSASGVGYGYTF. The DNA for the CDR3 is TGTGCCAGCAGCGCCTCAGGGGTGGGCTATGGCTACACCTTC. The V call is TRBV9, the J call TRBJ1-2; D perhaps matches TRBD1 (6 bases). Trimming left V 3 bases short and J 4 bases short, with 13 bases between. The CDR3 is made up of 14 amino acids. Per germline, CDR1 SGDLS and CDR2 YYNGEE.

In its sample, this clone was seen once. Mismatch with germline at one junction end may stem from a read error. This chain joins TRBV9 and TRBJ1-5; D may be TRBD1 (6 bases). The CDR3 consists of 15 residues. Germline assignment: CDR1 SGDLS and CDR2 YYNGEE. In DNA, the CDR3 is TGTGTCAGCAGCGTAGGCGGAGGGGGAGATCAGCCCCAGCATTTT. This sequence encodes CVSSVGGGGDQPQHF.

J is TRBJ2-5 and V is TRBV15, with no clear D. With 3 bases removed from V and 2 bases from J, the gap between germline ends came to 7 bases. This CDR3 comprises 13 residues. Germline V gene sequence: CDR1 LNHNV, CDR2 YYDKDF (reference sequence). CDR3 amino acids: CATSRGLQETQYF. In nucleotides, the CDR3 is TGTGCCACCAGCAGGGGCCTTCAAGAGACCCAGTACTTC.

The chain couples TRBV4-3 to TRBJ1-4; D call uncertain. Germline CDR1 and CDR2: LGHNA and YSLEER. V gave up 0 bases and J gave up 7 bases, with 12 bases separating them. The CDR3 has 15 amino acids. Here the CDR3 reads CASSQERAVGEKLFF. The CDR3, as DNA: TGCGCCAGCAGCCAAGAGAGGGCGGTGGGTGAAAAACTGTTTTTT.

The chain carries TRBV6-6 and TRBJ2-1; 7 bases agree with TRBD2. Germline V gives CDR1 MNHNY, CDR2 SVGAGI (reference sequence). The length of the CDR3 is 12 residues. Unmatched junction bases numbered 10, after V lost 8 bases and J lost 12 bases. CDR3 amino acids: CASGTISRGQFF. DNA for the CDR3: TGTGCCAGCGGGACTATCTCCCGGGGGCAGTTCTTC.

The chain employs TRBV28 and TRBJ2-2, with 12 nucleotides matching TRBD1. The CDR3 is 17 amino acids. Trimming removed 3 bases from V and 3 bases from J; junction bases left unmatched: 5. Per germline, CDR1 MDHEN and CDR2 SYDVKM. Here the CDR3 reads CASSFRDRGLHTGELFF. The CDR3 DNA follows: TGTGCCAGCAGTTTCCGGGACAGGGGGCTTCACACCGGGGAGCTGTTTTTT. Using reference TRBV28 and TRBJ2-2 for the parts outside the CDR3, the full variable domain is DVKVTQSSRYLVKRTGEKVFLECVQDMDHENMFWYRQDPGLGLRLIYFSYDVKMKEKGDIPEGYSVSREKKERFSLILESASTNQTSMYLCASSFRDRGLHTGELFFGEGSRLTVL.

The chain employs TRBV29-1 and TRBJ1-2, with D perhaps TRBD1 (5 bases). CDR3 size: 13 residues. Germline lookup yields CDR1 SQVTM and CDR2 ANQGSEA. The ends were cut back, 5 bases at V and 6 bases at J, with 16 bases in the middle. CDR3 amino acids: CSVTGTEPDGYTF. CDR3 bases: TGCAGCGTTACCGGGACCGAGCCCGATGGCTACACCTTC.

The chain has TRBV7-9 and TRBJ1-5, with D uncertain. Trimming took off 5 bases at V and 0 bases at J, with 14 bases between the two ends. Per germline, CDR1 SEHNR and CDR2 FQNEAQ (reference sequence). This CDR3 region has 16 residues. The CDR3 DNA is TGTGCCAGCAGCCCCGGAGGACTGGATAGCAATCAGCCCCAGCATTTT. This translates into CASSPGGLDSNQPQHF.

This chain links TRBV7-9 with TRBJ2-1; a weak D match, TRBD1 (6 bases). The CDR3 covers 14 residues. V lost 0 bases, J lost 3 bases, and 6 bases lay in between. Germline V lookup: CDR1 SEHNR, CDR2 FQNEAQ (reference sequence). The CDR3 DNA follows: TGTGCCAGCAGCTTAGCACAGGGCTACAATGAGCAGTTCTTC. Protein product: CASSLAQGYNEQFF.

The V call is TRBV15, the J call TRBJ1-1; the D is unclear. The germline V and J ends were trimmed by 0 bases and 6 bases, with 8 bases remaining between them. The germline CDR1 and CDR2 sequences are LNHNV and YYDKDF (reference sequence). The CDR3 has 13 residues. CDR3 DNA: TGTGCCACCAGCAGAGAGTTGGGCGCTGAAGCTTTCTTT. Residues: CATSRELGAEAFF. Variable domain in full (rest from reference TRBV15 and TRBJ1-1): DAMVIQNPRYQVTQFGKPVTLSCSQTLNHNVMYWYQQKSSQAPKLLFHYYDKDFNNEADTPDNFQSRRPNTSFCFLDIRSPGLGDTAMYLCATSRELGAEAFFGQGTRLTVV.

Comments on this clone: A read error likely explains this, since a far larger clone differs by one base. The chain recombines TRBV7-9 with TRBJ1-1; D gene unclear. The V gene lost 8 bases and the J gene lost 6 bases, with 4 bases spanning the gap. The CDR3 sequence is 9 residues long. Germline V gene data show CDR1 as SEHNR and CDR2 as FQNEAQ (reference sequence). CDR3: CASGPEAFF. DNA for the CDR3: TGTGCCAGCGGGCCTGAAGCTTTCTTT.

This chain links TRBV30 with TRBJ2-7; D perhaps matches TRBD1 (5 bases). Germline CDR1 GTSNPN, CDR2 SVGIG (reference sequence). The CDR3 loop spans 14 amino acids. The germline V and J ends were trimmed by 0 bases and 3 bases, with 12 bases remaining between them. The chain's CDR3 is CAWSVHRTLYEQYV. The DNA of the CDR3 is TGTGCCTGGAGTGTACACAGGACCCTCTACGAGCAGTACGTC.

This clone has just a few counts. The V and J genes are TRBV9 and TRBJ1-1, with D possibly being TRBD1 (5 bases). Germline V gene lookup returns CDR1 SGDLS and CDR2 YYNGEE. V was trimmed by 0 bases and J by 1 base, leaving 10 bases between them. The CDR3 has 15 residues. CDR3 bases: TGTGCCAGCAGCGTAGGGGGGAACCCGAACACTGAAGCTTTCTTT. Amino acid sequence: CASSVGGNPNTEAFF.

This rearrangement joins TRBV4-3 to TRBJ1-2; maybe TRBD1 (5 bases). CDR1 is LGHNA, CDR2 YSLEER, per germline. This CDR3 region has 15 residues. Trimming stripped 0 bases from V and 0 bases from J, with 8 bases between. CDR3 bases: TGCGCCAGCAGCCAAGAATCAGGGACTAACTATGGCTACACCTTC. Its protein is CASSQESGTNYGYTF.

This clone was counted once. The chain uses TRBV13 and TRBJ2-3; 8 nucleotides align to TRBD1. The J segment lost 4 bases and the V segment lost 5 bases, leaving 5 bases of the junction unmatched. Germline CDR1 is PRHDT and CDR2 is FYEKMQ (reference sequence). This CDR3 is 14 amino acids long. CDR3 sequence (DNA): TGTGCCAGCAGCGCCCCAGGGGGCGCAGATACGCAGTATTTT. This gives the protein CASSAPGGADTQYF.

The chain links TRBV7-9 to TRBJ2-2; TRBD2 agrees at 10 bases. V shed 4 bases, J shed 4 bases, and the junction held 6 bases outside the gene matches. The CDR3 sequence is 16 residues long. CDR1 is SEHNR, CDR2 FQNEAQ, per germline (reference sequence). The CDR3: CASSSPLAGATGELFF. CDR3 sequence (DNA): TGTGCCAGCAGCTCCCCCCTAGCGGGGGCCACCGGGGAGCTGTTTTTT.

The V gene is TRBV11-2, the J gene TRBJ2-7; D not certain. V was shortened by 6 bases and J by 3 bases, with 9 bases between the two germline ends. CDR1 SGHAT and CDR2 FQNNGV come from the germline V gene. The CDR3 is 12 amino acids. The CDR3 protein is CASSRIFYEQYF. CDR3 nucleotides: TGTGCCAGCAGTCGGATCTTCTACGAGCAGTACTTC.